This TCR beta chain came from a study of control samples from healthy donors and cancer patients. Assay: immunoSEQ multiplex PCR; the TCRdb copy retains only in-frame clones and omits some. The sample lists about 160,000 clones; roughly 94% were seen once. The specimen sequenced was PBMCs. The sequence derives from a man in his 60s with colorectal cancer.

The CDR3, as DNA: TGTGCCAGCAGCCCCAGGATCGGGCACACTGAAGCTTTCTTT. This sequence encodes CASSPRIGHTEAFF. This chain connects TRBV5-6 to TRBJ1-1, with no clear D. The CDR3 extends over 14 amino acids. V was cut by 4 bases and J by 3 bases, with 13 bases left in between. Germline CDR1 SGHDT, CDR2 YYEEEE.